This T cell receptor beta chain was captured in a study of shared clonotypes between healthy human individuals. Trimming stripped 6 bases from V and 7 bases from J, with 21 bases between. Germline assignment: CDR1 MDHEN and CDR2 SYDVKM. The CDR3 consists of 16 residues. Here immunoSEQ multiplex PCR was the method, and the copy in TCRdb shows in-frame clones only, minus some. The profile shows approximately 2.1 million clones, over 90% of them singletons. Sample: naive CD4+ T cells from PBMCs. The subset here: CD45RA+ positively selected. The receptor's source is a man in his late teens or twenties in good health. Some clones in this sample may be carry-over from other donors' samples. This sequence joins TRBV28 and TRBJ2-2; D might be TRBD2 (6 bases). The DNA of the CDR3 is TGTGCCAGCAGCTCTCGGTCGGGGGTCCGAGGCGGGGAGCTGTTTTTT. It codes for CASSSRSGVRGGELFF.